The source of this TCR beta chain is a study of T cell responses to AZD1222 COVID-19 vaccine. General observations from the study: Receipt of two AZD1222 doses was followed by a rise in Spike-specific TCR breadth and depth. Among those given AZD1222, only six were seropositive at baseline. Clonal diversity was possibly underestimated, and white British individuals and females predominated among donors.

Profiling relied on immunoSEQ multiplex PCR, and the TCRdb table lists in-frame clones only, not all of them. The sample lists 58,000 or so clones, 75% to 90% seen once, with 6% to 7.5% in the top ten. Second-dose intervals near 4 or 12 weeks were combined. In regard to this clone: Its specificity is unknown.

Specimen: peripheral blood, collected 28 days after the second AZD1222 dose. The sequence derives from an adult who received the AZD1222 COVID-19 vaccine.

CDR3 sequence: CASSFKVGETQYF. DNA for the CDR3: TGTGCCAGCAGCTTCAAGGTCGGGGAGACCCAGTACTTC. The J gene is TRBJ2-5, the V gene TRBV5-8; D unclear. The V gene's germline CDR1 is SGHTS and CDR2 YDEGEE. V dropped 2 bases and J dropped 5 bases, with 10 bases sitting between them. This CDR3 is built from 13 residues.